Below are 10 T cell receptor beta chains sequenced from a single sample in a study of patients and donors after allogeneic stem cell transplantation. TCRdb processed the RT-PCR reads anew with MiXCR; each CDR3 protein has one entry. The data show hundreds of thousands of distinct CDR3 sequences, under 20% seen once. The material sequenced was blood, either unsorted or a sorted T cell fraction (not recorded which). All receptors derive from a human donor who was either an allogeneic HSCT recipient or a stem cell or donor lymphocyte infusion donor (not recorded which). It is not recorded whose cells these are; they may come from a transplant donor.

Here the CDR3 DNA reads TGTGCCAGCTCACCACCGCCAGGGACAGTCTATGGCTACACCTTC. Translating gives CASSPPPGTVYGYTF. The chain is built from TRBV18 and TRBJ1-2; 7 nucleotides match TRBD1. The CDR3 runs 15 residues. Germline V gene data show CDR1 as KGHSH and CDR2 as LQKENI. J lost 4 bases, V lost 0 bases, and 5 bases had no gene match.

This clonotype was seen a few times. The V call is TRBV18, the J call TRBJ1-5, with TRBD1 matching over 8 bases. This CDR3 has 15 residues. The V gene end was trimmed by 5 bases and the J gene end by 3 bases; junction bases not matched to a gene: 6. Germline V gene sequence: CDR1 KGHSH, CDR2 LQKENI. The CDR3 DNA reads TGTGCCAGCTCAATCGACAGGGGCCTCAATCAGCCCCAGCATTTT. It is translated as CASSIDRGLNQPQHF.

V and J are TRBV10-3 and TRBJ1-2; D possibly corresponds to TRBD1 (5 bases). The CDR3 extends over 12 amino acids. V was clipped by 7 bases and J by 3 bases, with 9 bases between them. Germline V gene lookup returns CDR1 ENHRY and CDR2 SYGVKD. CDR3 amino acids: CAIKRGDYGYTF. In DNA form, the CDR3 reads TGTGCCATCAAGAGAGGGGACTATGGCTACACCTTC.

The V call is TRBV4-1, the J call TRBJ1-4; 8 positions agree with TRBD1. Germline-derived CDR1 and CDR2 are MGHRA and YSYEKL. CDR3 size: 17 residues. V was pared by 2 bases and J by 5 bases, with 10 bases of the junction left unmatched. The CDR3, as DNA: TGCGCCAGCAGCCAAAAGGACAGGGTATACTGGAATGAAAAACTGTTTTTT. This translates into CASSQKDRVYWNEKLFF.

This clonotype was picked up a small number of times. The CDR3, as DNA: TGCGCCACACGCGCTTCAGGGGGCGGTCTCTACGAGCAGTACTTC. This sequence encodes CATRASGGGLYEQYF. The rearrangement joins TRBV5-1 to TRBJ2-7; TRBD1 matches 8 bases. CDR3 length: 15 residues. The V gene's germline CDR1 is SGHRS and CDR2 YFSETQ. V lost 9 bases and J lost 3; bases outside the gene matches: 14. Supplemented by reference TRBV5-1 and TRBJ2-7, the full variable domain reads KAGVTQTPRYLIKTRGQQVTLSCSPISGHRSVSWYQQTPGQGLQFLFEYFSETQRNKGNFPGRFSGRQFSNSRSEMNVSTLELGDSALYLCATRASGGGLYEQYFGPGTRLTVT.

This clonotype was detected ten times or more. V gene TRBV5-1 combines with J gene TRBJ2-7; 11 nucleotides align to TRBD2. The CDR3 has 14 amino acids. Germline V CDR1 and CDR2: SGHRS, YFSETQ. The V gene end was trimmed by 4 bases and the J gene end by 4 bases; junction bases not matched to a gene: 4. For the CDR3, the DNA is TGCGCCAGCAGCACAGGGACTAGCGGATACGAGCAGTACTTC. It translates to CASSTGTSGYEQYF.

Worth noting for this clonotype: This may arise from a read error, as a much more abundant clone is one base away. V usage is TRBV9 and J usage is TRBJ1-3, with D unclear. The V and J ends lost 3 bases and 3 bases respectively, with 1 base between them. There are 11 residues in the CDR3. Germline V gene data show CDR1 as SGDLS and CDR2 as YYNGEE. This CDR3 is CASSDGNTIYF. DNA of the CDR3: TGTGCCAGCAGCGATGGAAACACCATATATTTT. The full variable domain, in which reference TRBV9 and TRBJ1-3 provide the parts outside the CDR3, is DSGVTQTPKHLITATGQRVTLRCSPRSGDLSVYWYQQSLDQGLQFLIQYYNGEERAKGNILERFSAQQFPDLHSELNLSSLELGDSALYFCASSDGNTIYFGEGSWLTVV.

The CDR3 coding sequence is TGCAGTGCGGAACAAAGCGGGGCTGGAAACACCATATATTTT. Its protein product is CSAEQSGAGNTIYF. This chain joins TRBV20-1 and TRBJ1-3; D not certain. CDR1 is DFQATT, CDR2 SNEGSKA, per germline (reference sequence). The CDR3 is 14 residues long. The V end was cut by 6 bases, the J end by 2 bases, with 14 bases between.

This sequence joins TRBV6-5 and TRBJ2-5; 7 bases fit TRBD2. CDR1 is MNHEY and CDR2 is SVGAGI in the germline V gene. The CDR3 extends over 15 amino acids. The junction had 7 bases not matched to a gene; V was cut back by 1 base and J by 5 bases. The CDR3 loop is CASSYYGGGGETQYF. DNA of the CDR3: TGTGCCAGCAGTTACTACGGCGGGGGAGGGGAGACCCAGTACTTC.

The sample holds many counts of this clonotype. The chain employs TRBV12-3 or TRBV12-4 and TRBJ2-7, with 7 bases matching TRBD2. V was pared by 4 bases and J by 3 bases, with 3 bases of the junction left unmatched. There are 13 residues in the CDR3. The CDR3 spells CASSWGGSYEQYF. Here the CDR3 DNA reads TGTGCCAGCAGTTGGGGCGGGAGCTACGAGCAGTACTTC.